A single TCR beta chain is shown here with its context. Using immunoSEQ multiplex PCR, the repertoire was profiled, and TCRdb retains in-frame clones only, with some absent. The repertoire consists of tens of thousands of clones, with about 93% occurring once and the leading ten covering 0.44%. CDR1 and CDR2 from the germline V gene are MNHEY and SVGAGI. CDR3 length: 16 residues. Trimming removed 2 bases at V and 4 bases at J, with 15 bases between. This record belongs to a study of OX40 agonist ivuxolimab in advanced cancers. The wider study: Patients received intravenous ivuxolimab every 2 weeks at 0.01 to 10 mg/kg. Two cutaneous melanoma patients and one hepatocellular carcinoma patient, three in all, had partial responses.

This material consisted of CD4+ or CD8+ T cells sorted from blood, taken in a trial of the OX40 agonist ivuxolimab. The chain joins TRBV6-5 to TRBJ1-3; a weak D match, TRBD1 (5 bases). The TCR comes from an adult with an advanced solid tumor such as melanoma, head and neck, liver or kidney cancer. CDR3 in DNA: TGTGCCAGCAGTTACGGTGGGGGGAGTCTAGGAAACACCATATATTTT. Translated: CASSYGGGSLGNTIYF.